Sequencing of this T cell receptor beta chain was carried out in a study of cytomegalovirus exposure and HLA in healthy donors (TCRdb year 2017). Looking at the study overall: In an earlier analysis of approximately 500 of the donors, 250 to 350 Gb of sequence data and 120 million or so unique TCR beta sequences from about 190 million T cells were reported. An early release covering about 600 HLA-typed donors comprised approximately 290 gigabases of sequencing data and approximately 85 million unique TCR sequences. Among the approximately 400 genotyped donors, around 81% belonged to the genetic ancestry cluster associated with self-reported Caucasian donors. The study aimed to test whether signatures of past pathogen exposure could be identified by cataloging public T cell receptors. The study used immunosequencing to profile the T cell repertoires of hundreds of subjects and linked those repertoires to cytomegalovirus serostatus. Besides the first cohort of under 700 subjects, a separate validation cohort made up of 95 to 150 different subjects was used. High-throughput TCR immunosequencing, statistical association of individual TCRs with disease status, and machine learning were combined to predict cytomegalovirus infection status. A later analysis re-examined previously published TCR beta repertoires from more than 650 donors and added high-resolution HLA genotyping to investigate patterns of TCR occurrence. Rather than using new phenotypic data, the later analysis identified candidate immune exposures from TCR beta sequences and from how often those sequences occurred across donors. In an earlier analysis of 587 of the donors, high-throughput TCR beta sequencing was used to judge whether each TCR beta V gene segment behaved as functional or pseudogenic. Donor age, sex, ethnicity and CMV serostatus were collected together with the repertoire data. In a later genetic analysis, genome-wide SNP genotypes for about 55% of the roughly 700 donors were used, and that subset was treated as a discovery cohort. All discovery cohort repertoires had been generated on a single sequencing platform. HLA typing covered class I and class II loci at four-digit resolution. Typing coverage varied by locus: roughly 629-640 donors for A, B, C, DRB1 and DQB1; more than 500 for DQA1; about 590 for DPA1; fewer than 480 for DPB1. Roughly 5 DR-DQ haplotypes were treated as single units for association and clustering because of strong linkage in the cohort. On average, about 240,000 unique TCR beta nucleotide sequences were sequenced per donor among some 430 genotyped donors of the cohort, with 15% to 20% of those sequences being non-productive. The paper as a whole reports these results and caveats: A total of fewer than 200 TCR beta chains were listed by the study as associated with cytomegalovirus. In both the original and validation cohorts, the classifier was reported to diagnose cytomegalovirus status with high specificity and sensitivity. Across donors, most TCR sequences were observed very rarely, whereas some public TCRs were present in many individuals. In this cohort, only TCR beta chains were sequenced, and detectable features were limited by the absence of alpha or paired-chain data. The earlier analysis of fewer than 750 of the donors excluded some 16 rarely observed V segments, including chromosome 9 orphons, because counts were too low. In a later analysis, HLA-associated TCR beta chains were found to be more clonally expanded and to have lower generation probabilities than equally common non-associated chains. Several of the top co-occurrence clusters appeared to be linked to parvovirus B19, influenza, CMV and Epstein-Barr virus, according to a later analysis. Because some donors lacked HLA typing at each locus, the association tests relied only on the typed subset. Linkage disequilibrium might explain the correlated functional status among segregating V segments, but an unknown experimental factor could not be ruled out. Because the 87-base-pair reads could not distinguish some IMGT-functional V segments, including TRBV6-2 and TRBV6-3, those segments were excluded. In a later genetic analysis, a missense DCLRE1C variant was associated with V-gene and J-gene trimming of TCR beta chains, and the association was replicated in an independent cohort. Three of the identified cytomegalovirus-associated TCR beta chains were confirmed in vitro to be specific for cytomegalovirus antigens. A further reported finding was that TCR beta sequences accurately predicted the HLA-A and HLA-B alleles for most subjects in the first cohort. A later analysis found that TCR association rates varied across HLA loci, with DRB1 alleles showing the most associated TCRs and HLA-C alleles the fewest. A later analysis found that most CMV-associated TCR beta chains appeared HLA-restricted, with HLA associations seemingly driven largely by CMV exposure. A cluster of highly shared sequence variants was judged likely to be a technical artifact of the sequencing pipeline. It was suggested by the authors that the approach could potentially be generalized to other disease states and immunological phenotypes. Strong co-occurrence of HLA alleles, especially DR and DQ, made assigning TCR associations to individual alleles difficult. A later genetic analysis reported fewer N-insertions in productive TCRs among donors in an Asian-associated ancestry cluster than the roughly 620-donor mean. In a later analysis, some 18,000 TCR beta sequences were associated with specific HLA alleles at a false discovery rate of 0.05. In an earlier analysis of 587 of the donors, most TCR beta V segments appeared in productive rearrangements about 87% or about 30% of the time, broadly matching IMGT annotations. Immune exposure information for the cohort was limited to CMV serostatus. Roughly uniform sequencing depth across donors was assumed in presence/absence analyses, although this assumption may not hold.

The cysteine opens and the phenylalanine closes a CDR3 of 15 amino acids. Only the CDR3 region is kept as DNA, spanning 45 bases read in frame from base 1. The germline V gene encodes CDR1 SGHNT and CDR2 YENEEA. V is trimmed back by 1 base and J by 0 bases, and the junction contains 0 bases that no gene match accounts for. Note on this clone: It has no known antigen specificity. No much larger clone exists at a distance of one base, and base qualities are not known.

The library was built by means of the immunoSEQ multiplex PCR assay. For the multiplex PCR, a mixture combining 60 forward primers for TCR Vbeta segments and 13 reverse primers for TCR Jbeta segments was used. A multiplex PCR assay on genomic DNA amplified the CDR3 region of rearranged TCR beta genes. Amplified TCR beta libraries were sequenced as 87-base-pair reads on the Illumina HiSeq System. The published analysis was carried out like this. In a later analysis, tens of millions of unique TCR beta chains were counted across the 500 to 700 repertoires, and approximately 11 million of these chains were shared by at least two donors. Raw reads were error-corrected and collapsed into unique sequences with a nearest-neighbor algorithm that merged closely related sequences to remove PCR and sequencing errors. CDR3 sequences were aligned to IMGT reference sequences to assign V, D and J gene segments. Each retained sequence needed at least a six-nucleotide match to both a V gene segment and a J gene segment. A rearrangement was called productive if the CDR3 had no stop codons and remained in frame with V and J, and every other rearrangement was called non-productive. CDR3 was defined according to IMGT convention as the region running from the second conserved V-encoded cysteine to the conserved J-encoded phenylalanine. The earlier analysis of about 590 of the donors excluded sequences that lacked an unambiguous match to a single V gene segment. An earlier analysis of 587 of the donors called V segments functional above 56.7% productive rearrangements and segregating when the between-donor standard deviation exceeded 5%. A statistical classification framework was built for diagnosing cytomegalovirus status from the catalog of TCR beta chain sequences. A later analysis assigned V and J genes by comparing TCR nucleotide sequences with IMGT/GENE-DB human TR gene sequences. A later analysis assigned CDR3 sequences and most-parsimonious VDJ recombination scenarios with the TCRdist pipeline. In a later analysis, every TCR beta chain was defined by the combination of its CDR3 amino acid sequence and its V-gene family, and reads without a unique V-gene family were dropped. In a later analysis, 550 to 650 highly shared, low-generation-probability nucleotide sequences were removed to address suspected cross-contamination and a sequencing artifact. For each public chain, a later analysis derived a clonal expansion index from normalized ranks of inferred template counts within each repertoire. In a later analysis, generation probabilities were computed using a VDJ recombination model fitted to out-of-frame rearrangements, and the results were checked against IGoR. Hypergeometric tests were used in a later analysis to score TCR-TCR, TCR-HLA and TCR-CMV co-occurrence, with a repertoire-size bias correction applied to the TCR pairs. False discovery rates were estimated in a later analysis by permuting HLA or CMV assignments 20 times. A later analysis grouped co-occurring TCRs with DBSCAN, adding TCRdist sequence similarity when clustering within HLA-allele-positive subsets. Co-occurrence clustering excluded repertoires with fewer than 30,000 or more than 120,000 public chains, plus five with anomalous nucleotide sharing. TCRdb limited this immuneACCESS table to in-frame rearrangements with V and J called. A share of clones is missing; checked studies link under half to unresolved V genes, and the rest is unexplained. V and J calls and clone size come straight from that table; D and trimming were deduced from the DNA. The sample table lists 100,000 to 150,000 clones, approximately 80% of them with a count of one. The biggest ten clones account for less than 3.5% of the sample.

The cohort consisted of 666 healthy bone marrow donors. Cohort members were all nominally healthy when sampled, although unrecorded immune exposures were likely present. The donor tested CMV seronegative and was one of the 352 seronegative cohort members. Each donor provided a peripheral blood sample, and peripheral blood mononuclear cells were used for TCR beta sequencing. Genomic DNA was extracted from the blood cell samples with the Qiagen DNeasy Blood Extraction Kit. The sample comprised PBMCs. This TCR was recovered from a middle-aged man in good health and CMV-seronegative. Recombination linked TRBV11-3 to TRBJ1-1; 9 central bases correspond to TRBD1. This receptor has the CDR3 CASSLGTGVNTEAFF. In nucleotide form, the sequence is TGTGCCAGCAGCTTAGGGACAGGGGTGAACACTGAAGCTTTCTTT.